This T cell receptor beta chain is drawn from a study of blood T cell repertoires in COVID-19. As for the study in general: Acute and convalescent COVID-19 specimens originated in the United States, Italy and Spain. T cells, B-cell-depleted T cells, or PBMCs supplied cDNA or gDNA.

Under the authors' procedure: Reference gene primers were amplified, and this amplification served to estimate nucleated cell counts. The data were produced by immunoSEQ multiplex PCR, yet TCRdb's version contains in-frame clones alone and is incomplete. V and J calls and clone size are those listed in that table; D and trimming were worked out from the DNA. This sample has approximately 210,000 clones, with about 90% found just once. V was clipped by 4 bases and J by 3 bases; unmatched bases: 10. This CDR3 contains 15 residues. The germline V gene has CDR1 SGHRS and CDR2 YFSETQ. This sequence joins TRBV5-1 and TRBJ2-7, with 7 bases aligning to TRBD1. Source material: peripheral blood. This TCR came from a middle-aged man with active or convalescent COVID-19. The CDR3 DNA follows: TGCGCCAGCAGCGTGGAAGGGGGCCCGTACTACGAGCAGTACTTC. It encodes CASSVEGGPYYEQYF.